Reported below is one T cell receptor (beta chain). This record comes from a study of blood T cell repertoires in COVID-19. Study details: The United States, Italy and Spain were the sources of the acute and convalescent COVID-19 samples.

Participant age was roughly 18 to 100 years, and participants resided in fewer than 30 US areas. All exposed participants met a person with COVID-19 within 2 weeks before entering the study. The CDR3 runs 14 residues. The V segment lost 3 bases and the J segment 4 bases; nucleotides outside the gene matches: 8. Germline V CDR1 and CDR2: DFQATT, SNEGSKA (reference sequence). The protocol was immunoSEQ multiplex PCR, while the TCRdb copy is restricted to in-frame clones and leaves out a portion. This sample has approximately 150,000 clones; roughly 88% occur once, and the top ten carry 5.2%. The source is a man between 65 and 79 years old who had been exposed to COVID-19. The sequenced material came from PBMCs or T cells enriched from blood (not recorded which). V is TRBV20-1 and J is TRBJ1-2; 7 nucleotides line up with TRBD1. CDR3 nucleotides: TGCAGTGCTAGTACGACAGGGATAAGCTATGGCTACACCTTC. It encodes CSASTTGISYGYTF.